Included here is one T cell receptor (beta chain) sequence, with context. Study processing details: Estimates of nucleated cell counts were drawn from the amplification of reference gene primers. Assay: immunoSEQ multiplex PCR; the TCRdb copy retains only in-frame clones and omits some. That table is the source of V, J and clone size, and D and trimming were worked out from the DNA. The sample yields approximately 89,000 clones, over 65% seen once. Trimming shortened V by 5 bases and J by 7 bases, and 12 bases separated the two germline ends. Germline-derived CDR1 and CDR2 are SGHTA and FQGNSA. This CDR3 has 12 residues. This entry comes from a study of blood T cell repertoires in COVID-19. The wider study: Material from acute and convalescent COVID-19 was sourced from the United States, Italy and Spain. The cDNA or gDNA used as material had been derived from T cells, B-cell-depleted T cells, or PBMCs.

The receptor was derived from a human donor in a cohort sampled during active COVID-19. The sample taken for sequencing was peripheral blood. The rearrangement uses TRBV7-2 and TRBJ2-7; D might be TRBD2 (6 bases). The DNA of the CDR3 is TGTGCCAGCAGCCTTTCACGGGGGGAGCAGTACTTC. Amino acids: CASSLSRGEQYF. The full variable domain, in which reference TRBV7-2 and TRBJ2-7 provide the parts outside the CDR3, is GAGVSQSPSNKVTEKGKDVELRCDPISGHTALYWYRQSLGQGLEFLIYFQGNSAPDKSGLPSDRFSAERTGGSVSTLTIQRTQQEDSAVYLCASSLSRGEQYFGPGTRLTVT.